Listed here are 5 T cell receptor beta chains from one sample, sequenced in a study of T cell responses to AZD1222 COVID-19 vaccine. The protocol was immunoSEQ multiplex PCR, while the TCRdb copy is restricted to in-frame clones and leaves out a portion. The sample shows about 100,000 clones, 80% to 90% of them seen only once. Material: peripheral blood, obtained on day 0 of AZD1222 vaccination. These receptors originate from an adult in good health.

The chain uses TRBV7-9 and TRBJ1-4, with D perhaps TRBD1 (5 bases). Between the trimmed V and J ends, which lost 0 bases and 3 bases, there was a span of 8 bases. The CDR3 loop spans 15 amino acids. The germline V gene has CDR1 SEHNR and CDR2 FQNEAQ (reference sequence). As DNA, the CDR3 is TGTGCCAGCAGCTTAGCGTGGGGGGCTAATGAAAAACTGTTTTTT. Translating it yields CASSLAWGANEKLFF.

In this sample, this clone turned up a few times. The gene calls are TRBV15 and TRBJ2-7; 8 bases fit TRBD1. The CDR3 loop spans 14 amino acids. Germline lookup yields CDR1 LNHNV and CDR2 YYDKDF (reference sequence). The V and J ends lost 0 bases and 5 bases, in that order; junction bases with no gene match: 3. The CDR3 protein is CATSRDRGRDEQYF. The DNA for the CDR3 is TGTGCCACCAGCAGAGACAGGGGGCGAGACGAGCAGTACTTC.

This clone has only one observation. This chain uses TRBV28 with TRBJ1-2, with D unclear. Germline CDR1 is MDHEN and CDR2 is SYDVKM. This CDR3 is built from 13 residues. Trimming took off 6 bases at V and 7 bases at J, with 15 bases between the two ends. As DNA, the CDR3 is TGTGCCAGCAGCCAAACTAGTGGGGTTGGCTACACCTTC. This gives the protein CASSQTSGVGYTF.

The count of this clone is one. This chain joins TRBV6-5 and TRBJ1-2; the D gene is possibly TRBD1 (5 bases). Germline V gene sequence: CDR1 MNHEY, CDR2 SVGAGI. The CDR3 spans 12 residues. V gave up 6 bases and J gave up 6 bases, with 11 bases separating them. The CDR3 protein is CASRRRRDGYTF. The CDR3, as DNA: TGTGCCAGCAGGAGGCGCAGGGATGGCTACACCTTC.

The rearrangement uses TRBV7-6 and TRBJ1-2, with 12 bases matching TRBD1. In germline, CDR1 is SGHVS, CDR2 FNYEAQ. This CDR3 region has 15 residues. V dropped 5 bases and J dropped 5; count of bases not matched to a gene: 6. The CDR3: CASSLGTGGQYGYTF. The CDR3 nucleotides read TGTGCCAGCAGCCTAGGGACAGGGGGCCAATATGGCTACACCTTC.